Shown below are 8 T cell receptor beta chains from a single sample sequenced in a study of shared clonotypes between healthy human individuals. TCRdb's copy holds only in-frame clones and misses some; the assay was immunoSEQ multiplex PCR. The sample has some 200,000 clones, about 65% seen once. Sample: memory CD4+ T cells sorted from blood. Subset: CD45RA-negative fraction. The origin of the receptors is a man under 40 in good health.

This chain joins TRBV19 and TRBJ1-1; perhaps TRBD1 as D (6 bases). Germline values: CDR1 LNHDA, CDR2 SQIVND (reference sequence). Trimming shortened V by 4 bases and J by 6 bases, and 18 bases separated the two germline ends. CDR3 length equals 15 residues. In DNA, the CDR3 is TGTGCCAGTAGTAAGGGATGGGGGGCCTACTCTGAAGCTTTCTTT. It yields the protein CASSKGWGAYSEAFF.

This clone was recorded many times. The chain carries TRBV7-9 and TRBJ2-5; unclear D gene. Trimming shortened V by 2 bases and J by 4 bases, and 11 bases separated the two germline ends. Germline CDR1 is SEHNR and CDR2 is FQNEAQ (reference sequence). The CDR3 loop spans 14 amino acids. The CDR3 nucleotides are TGTGCCAGCAGCTTATTGGCATCCGGAGAGACCCAGTACTTC. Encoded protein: CASSLLASGETQYF. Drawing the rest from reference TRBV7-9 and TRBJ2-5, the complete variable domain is DTGVSQNPRHKITKRGQNVTFRCDPISEHNRLYWYRQTLGQGPEFLTYFQNEAQLEKSRLLSDRFSAERPKGSFSTLEIQRTEQGDSAMYLCASSLLASGETQYFGPGTRLLVL.

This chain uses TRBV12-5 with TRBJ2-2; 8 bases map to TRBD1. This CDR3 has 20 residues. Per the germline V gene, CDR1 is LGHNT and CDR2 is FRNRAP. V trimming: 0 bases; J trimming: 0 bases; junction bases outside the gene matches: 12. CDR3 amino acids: CASGLVPRWDRHTNTGELFF. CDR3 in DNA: TGTGCTAGTGGTTTGGTACCCCGGTGGGACAGGCATACGAACACCGGGGAGCTGTTTTTT. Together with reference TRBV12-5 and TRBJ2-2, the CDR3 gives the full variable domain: DARVTQTPRHKVTEMGQEVTMRCQPILGHNTVFWYRQTMMQGLELLAYFRNRAPLDDSGMPKDRFSAEMPDATLATLKIQPSEPRDSAVYFCASGLVPRWDRHTNTGELFFGEGSRLTVL.

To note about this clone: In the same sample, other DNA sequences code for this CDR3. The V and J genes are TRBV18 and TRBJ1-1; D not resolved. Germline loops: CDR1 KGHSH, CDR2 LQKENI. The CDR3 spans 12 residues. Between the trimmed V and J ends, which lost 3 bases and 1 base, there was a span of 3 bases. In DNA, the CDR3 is TGTGCCAGCTCACCGCCGAACACTGAAGCTTTCTTT. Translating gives CASSPPNTEAFF.

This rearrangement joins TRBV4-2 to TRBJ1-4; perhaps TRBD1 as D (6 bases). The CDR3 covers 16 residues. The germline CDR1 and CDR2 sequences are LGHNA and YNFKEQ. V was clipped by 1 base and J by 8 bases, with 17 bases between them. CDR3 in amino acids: CASSQVGGADSEKLFF. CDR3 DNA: TGTGCCAGCAGCCAAGTTGGGGGCGCGGATTCGGAAAAACTGTTTTTT.

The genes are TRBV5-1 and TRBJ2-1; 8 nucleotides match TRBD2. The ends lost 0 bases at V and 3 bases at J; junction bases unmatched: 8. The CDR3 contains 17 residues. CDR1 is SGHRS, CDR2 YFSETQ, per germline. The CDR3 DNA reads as TGCGCCAGCAGCTTGGATTGGAGCGGGAGTCTCTACAATGAGCAGTTCTTC. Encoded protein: CASSLDWSGSLYNEQFF.

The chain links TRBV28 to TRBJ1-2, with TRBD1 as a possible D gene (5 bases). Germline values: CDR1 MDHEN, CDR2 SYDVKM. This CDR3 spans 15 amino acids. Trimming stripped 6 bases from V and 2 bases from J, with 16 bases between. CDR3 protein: CASSLRPQANYGYTF. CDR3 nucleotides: TGTGCCAGCAGCCTAAGACCACAGGCGAACTATGGCTACACCTTC.

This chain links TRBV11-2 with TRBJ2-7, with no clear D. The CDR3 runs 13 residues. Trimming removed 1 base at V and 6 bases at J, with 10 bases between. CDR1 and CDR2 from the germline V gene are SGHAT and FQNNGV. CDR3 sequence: CASSLGLTVEQYF. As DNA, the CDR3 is TGTGCCAGCAGCTTAGGGCTGACGGTCGAGCAGTACTTC.